What follows describes a single T cell receptor beta chain. Libraries were prepared by immunoSEQ multiplex PCR; TCRdb keeps only in-frame clonotypes and omits some of them. Found here are 45,000 to 55,000 clones, approximately 84% of them singletons; the top ten hold about 8.5%. The entry originates in a study of T cell clones after liver transplantation. Germline CDR1 reads SGHRS; CDR2 reads YFSETQ. The CDR3 runs 13 residues. V was clipped by 0 bases and J by 5 bases, with 6 bases between them. Source: CD4+ T cells from blood, taken before liver transplant. The receptor was derived from a human donor who received a liver transplant. The rearrangement joins TRBV5-1 to TRBJ2-1; D remains ambiguous. This CDR3 reads CASSLGVHNEQFF. The CDR3 coding sequence is TGCGCCAGCAGCTTGGGAGTTCACAATGAGCAGTTCTTC.